The 23 T cell receptor beta chains given below trace back to one sample, sequenced in a study of T-cell reconstitution after alpha-beta-depleted transplantation in children (TCRdb year 2016). The library was prepared using PCR. For sequencing, an Illumina HiSeq 2500 was employed. To normalize quantification of the TCRbeta repertoire, the TCR libraries were built with molecular barcoding that relied on unique molecular identifiers. TCRdb took the public reads, trimmed them with fastp at Q25, ran MiXCR for clone calling and kept in-frame beta chains. Identical CDR3 proteins give one entry, which carries the most common genes and DNA. Recorded for this sample are hundreds of thousands of distinct CDR3 sequences; approximately 9.5% of them occurred a single time. Approximately 6.2% of the sample lies in the top ten. Sequenced material: PBMCs from the stem cell graft donor, taken from the stem cell graft. Receptors were obtained from a human donor who donated a stem cell graft to a child with acute lymphoblastic leukemia.

The chain recombines TRBV4-2 with TRBJ1-2; possibly TRBD1 for D (6 bases). The CDR3 is 15 amino acids. Per germline, CDR1 LGHNA and CDR2 YNFKEQ. Trimming cost V 1 base and J 3 bases, with 12 bases left between them. The CDR3 nucleotides are TGTGCCAGCAGCCAAGGTGAAGGGGGGGACTATGGCTACACCTTC. Its translation is CASSQGEGGDYGYTF.

The chain uses TRBV7-9 and TRBJ1-4, with D tentatively TRBD1 (5 bases). Germline assignment: CDR1 SEHNR and CDR2 FQNEAQ (reference sequence). V lost 0 bases and J lost 6, with 14 bases in between. This CDR3 contains 16 residues. This CDR3 reads CASSLAAGRTHEKLFF. The DNA for the CDR3 is TGTGCCAGCAGCTTAGCGGCGGGAAGGACACATGAAAAACTGTTTTTT.

The chain has TRBV18 and TRBJ1-5, with 9 bases that match TRBD1. The CDR3 consists of 13 residues. Unmatched junction bases numbered 2, after V lost 5 bases and J lost 6 bases. The germline gives CDR1 KGHSH, CDR2 LQKENI. The CDR3, as DNA: TGTGCCAGCTCAGGACAGGGGAGTCAGCCCCAGCATTTT. Protein sequence: CASSGQGSQPQHF.

This clonotype was counted at least ten times. The V gene is TRBV5-1, the J gene TRBJ2-3, with 7 bases that match TRBD2. Germline V gives CDR1 SGHRS, CDR2 YFSETQ. Trimming cost V 2 bases and J 2 bases; bases outside gene matches: 2. The CDR3 has 14 residues. In DNA, the CDR3 is TGCGCCAGCAGCTTAAGCGGGGTCACAGATACGCAGTATTTT. Translating gives CASSLSGVTDTQYF.

The CDR3 DNA reads as TGTGCCAGCAGCCAAGGCCAGTTGAACACTGAAGCTTTCTTT. Its translation: CASSQGQLNTEAFF. The V and J genes are TRBV3-1 and TRBJ1-1, with D unresolved. V was trimmed by 1 base and J by 0 bases, leaving 6 bases between them. Germline-derived CDR1 and CDR2 are LGHDT and YNNKEL (reference sequence). This CDR3 spans 14 amino acids.

This clonotype appeared a single time. The chain employs TRBV9 and TRBJ2-6; 10 bases fit TRBD1. This CDR3 contains 18 residues. CDR1 SGDLS and CDR2 YYNGEE come from the germline V gene. Germline trimming cut 1 base from V and 4 bases from J; bases unmatched to any gene: 8. CDR3 protein: CASSVFGTGVSGANVLTF. CDR3 nucleotides: TGTGCCAGCAGCGTATTTGGGACAGGGGTATCCGGGGCCAACGTCCTGACTTTC.

This clonotype was counted between two and nine times. This chain connects TRBV5-1 to TRBJ1-5, with D hard to call. The CDR3 spans 15 residues. Germline CDR1 SGHRS, CDR2 YFSETQ. V was clipped by 4 bases and J by 0 bases, with 11 bases between them. CDR3 region: CASSPGVDSNQPQHF. For the CDR3, the DNA is TGCGCCAGCAGCCCGGGCGTCGATAGCAATCAGCCCCAGCATTTT.

There are many counts of this clonotype. The V and J genes are TRBV12-3 or TRBV12-4 and TRBJ2-1; D is possibly TRBD2 (6 bases). Trimming stripped 2 bases from V and 4 bases from J, with 15 bases between. This CDR3 is 16 amino acids long. CDR3 sequence (DNA): TGTGCCAGCAGTTTACTCGGGGGTACTTCGTACAATGAGCAGTTCTTC. It yields the protein CASSLLGGTSYNEQFF.

The rearrangement uses TRBV5-1 and TRBJ2-3; 8 bases align to TRBD2. Trimming cost V 7 bases and J 3 bases; bases outside gene matches: 10. CDR1 is SGHRS and CDR2 is YFSETQ in the germline V gene. This CDR3 has 15 amino acids. The CDR3 DNA follows: TGCGCCAGCTGCATAACGGGACTAGGAACAGATACGCAGTATTTT. As protein: CASCITGLGTDTQYF.

This chain uses TRBV5-6 with TRBJ2-1; D gene ambiguous. Between the trimmed V and J ends, which lost 0 bases and 6 bases, there was a span of 4 bases. The CDR3 totals 12 residues. CDR1 is SGHDT, CDR2 YYEEEE, per germline. The CDR3 loop is CASSLAVNEQFF. The CDR3 bases are TGTGCCAGCAGCTTGGCGGTCAATGAGCAGTTCTTC.

The chain links TRBV27 to TRBJ1-6; the D gene is possibly TRBD1 (6 bases). CDR1 is MNHEY, CDR2 SMNVEV, per germline (reference sequence). Deletions cut 1 base from V and 10 bases from J, with 23 bases between. CDR3 length: 18 amino acids. In DNA, the CDR3 is TGTGCCAGCAGTTTATATAACGGGCAGGGGAAGCCATCCTCACCCCTCCACTTT. This encodes CASSLYNGQGKPSSPLHF.

The table lists this clonotype with many counts. The rearrangement links TRBV5-1 to TRBJ1-1; D gene ambiguous. The germline V gene encodes CDR1 SGHRS and CDR2 YFSETQ. The CDR3 is 15 amino acids. V was trimmed by 3 bases and J by 2 bases, leaving 14 bases between them. The CDR3 nucleotides are TGCGCCAGCAGCTCGAAGTTCGAAAAAAACACTGAAGCTTTCTTT. It translates to CASSSKFEKNTEAFF.

The V and J genes are TRBV12-3 or TRBV12-4 and TRBJ2-3; D gene ambiguous. The CDR3 is 15 residues long. Trimming left V 3 bases short and J 2 bases short, with 12 bases between. DNA of the CDR3: TGTGCCAGCAGTTTCCCTGGTACCCTCACAGATACGCAGTATTTT. Translation gives CASSFPGTLTDTQYF.

This clonotype was recorded many times. This rearrangement joins TRBV6-5 to TRBJ1-1; D unclear. The CDR3 extends over 14 amino acids. Trimming pared 0 bases from V and 4 bases from J, leaving 9 bases between. CDR1 MNHEY and CDR2 SVGAGI come from the germline V gene. The CDR3 region is CASSYSKVSTEAFF. The CDR3 bases are TGTGCCAGCAGTTACTCGAAAGTCTCCACTGAAGCTTTCTTT.

This clonotype appeared a few times. V gene TRBV4-2 combines with J gene TRBJ2-3; 10 nucleotides align to TRBD1. V trimming: 0 bases; J trimming: 5 bases; junction bases outside the gene matches: 11. Germline V gene sequence: CDR1 LGHNA, CDR2 YNFKEQ. CDR3 length: 18 amino acids. CDR3: CASSQDIPDRGQGDTQYF. As DNA, the CDR3 is TGTGCCAGCAGCCAAGATATCCCTGACAGGGGGCAGGGAGATACGCAGTATTTT.

This clonotype was recorded a few times. V is TRBV6-2 or TRBV6-3 and J is TRBJ2-7; 7 positions match TRBD1. CDR1 MNHEY and CDR2 SVGEGT come from the germline V gene. V was clipped by 6 bases and J by 5 bases; unmatched bases: 16. The length of the CDR3 is 16 residues. The CDR3 here is CASRPQMQHRGNEQYF. CDR3 bases: TGTGCCAGCAGGCCCCAAATGCAACACAGGGGAAACGAGCAGTACTTC.

This clonotype showed up many times. The chain combines TRBV18 with TRBJ1-2; no reliable D call. V lost 4 bases to trimming and J lost 5 bases, with 11 bases between them. The CDR3 is 13 amino acids. Germline V gene sequence: CDR1 KGHSH, CDR2 LQKENI. The CDR3 bases are TGTGCCAGCTCACAAGACGGATCTTATGGCTACACCTTC. It codes for CASSQDGSYGYTF. Based on the CDR3 plus reference TRBV18 and TRBJ1-2, the full variable domain is NAGVMQNPRHLVRRRGQEARLRCSPMKGHSHVYWYRQLPEEGLKFMVYLQKENIIDESGMPKERFSAEFPKEGPSILRIQQVVRGDSAAYFCASSQDGSYGYTFGSGTRLTVV.

The chain carries TRBV5-1 and TRBJ2-1; 7 bases agree with TRBD1. Germline loops: CDR1 SGHRS, CDR2 YFSETQ. The CDR3 has 17 residues. The V segment lost 2 bases and the J segment 4 bases; nucleotides outside the gene matches: 12. The CDR3 sequence is CASSFGDRQGPYNEQFF. Written as DNA, the CDR3 is TGCGCCAGCAGCTTTGGGGACCGACAGGGCCCGTACAATGAGCAGTTCTTC.

This clonotype was seen repeatedly, ten times or more. The chain is built from TRBV12-3 or TRBV12-4 and TRBJ2-3; D is possibly TRBD1 (5 bases). V was shortened by 5 bases and J by 1 base, with 16 bases between the two germline ends. The length of the CDR3 is 16 residues. The CDR3 DNA is TGTGCCAGCAGTAACCCCACCTTGACAGGCACAGATACGCAGTATTTT. Protein: CASSNPTLTGTDTQYF.

In DNA, the CDR3 is TGTGCCAGCACCCCAGAGGACCCGGTCCTGAACACTGAAGCTTTCTTT. It is translated as CASTPEDPVLNTEAFF. This chain links TRBV12-3 or TRBV12-4 with TRBJ1-1; the D is unclear. The CDR3 spans 16 residues. V lost 7 bases and J lost 0, with 18 bases in between.

This clonotype was counted at least ten times. The V gene is TRBV15, the J gene TRBJ2-1, with D perhaps assigned TRBD1 or TRBD2 (5 bases each). V was cut by 5 bases and J by 5 bases, with 13 bases left in between. Germline loops: CDR1 LNHNV, CDR2 YYDKDF (reference sequence). This CDR3 has 14 residues. CDR3 DNA sequence: TGTGCCACCAGCCCCGGGACGTTTAACAATGAGCAGTTCTTC. Its translation is CATSPGTFNNEQFF.

As concerns this clonotype: An end of the junction does not agree with germline; a read error may underlie this. This chain joins TRBV18 and TRBJ2-2; tentatively, D is TRBD1 (6 bases). CDR1 KGHSH and CDR2 LQKENI come from the germline V gene. The CDR3 length is 18 residues. The CDR3 region is CASSATLPGHTNTRELFF. CDR3 sequence (DNA): TGTGCCAGCTCAGCTACGCTTCCGGGACATACGAACACCAGGGAGCTGTTTTTT.

This clonotype was detected ten times or more. The V call is TRBV6-1, the J call TRBJ2-5, with a weak D call TRBD1 (6 bases). The V and J ends lost 10 bases and 1 base respectively, with 13 bases between them. This CDR3 spans 13 amino acids. CDR1 MNHNS and CDR2 SASEGT come from the germline V gene. CDR3 bases: TGTGCCACATCTACAGGGACCCAAGAGACCCAGTACTTC. It encodes CATSTGTQETQYF.